This entry describes one T cell receptor (beta chain). It lacks a known antigen. No clone much larger than this one lies a single base away; base qualities are absent. The source of the sample is a study of T cell responses to AZD1222 COVID-19 vaccine (dated by TCRdb to the early 2020s). With respect to the entire study: AZD1222 recipients whose second dose came at about 4 weeks and those whose second dose came at about 12 weeks were combined into one group, since spike-specific TCR depth and breadth did not differ between the two schedules. TCR sequencing covered roughly 230 trial participants: 207 given two doses of AZD1222 and some 25 given two doses of MenACWY control vaccine. Enrollment into the trials was organized by age into subgroups of 18-55, 56-69 and 70-plus years, and those subgroups contained about 150, 27 and 61 TCR-sequenced participants, respectively. General conclusions and limits of the study: Only a handful of AZD1222 recipients were SARS-CoV-2 seropositive at baseline, limiting conclusions about previously exposed vaccinees. After two AZD1222 doses, both the breadth and the depth of spike-specific TCRs were significantly higher than at day 0 and than in MenACWY recipients. Epitopes outside the regions mutated in the B.1.351 and B.1.1.7 variants were reportedly recognized by nearly half of the unique spike-specific TCRs. The 56-69-year group was small, and its depth increase did not reach significance, likely because of low power. Participants were mostly white British, with more females than males. The authors suggested clonal diversity may have been underestimated. Because no samples from the day 14 peak response were available, repertoires could be characterized only after the peak T cell response. The whole spike protein was spanned by vaccine-associated CD4 TCRs, and dominant responses were seen in regions 160-218 and 743-854.

The CDR3 regions of human TCRbeta chains were subjected to immunosequencing. The authors' analysis ran thus. TCRs in the repertoires were compared against a reference library of SARS-CoV-2-specific TCRs that had been generated with the MIRA antigen-specificity platform. Breadth was defined as the fraction of unique TCRs that were SARS-CoV-2-associated, and depth was defined as the fraction of total T cells that were SARS-CoV-2-associated. Using the MIRA data, every spike-specific TCR was mapped to the spike region that the TCR reacted to and assigned to either a CD4 or a CD8 class. Log10-transformed breadth and depth values were compared by one-way ANOVA with Sidak's multiple comparisons tests. The table was pulled from immuneACCESS by TCRdb, which kept in-frame rearrangements only. Such tables lose some clones; where checked, under half of the loss comes from unresolved V genes, and the rest has no known cause. The V and J calls and clone size are taken from that table; D and trimming were inferred from the DNA. The sample includes more than 100,000 clones, with 92% observed a single time. The ten largest clones take up 11% to 15% of the sample.

This specimen's time point label, interpreted: baseline before first vaccination. Vaccinee samples were obtained from the UK trials COV001 and COV002, which included a single-blind randomized controlled phase 2/3 trial of AZD1222 (ChAdOx1 nCoV-19) in healthy adults. Trial participant PBMC samples were collected at day 0 and day 28 after the second dose for TCRbeta chain sequencing. V has 4 bases trimmed and J has 5 bases trimmed; junction bases matching no gene number 2. The CDR3 measures 15 amino acids from cysteine to phenylalanine. The DNA shown is the 45-base CDR3, in frame from base 1. Reading the germline V gene gives CDR1 KGHDR and CDR2 SFDVKD.

This material consisted of peripheral blood, taken on day 0 of AZD1222 vaccination. Recombination connected TRBV24-1 to TRBJ2-5; TRBD2 fits 14 bases in the junction. The sequence derives from an adult in good health. The CDR3 amino acid sequence is: CATSETSGGAETQYF. The DNA sequence is TGTGCCACCAGTGAGACTAGCGGGGGGGCTGAGACCCAGTACTTC.